This passage covers 26 T cell receptor beta chains from one sample sequenced in a study of shared clonotypes between healthy human individuals. TCRdb keeps only in-frame clones here, not all; method: immunoSEQ multiplex PCR. The sample consists of nearly 1,000,000 clones, around 80% of them appearing once. The sample was memory CD4+ T cells sorted from blood. Subset here: CD45RA-negative fraction. All receptors come from a young man in good health.

Only one count was recorded for this clone. The V and J genes are TRBV7-2 and TRBJ1-3; D call uncertain. Germline V CDR1 and CDR2: SGHTA, FQGNSA. Trimming removed 2 bases at V and 1 base at J, with 12 bases between. CDR3 length: 16 amino acids. This CDR3 is CASSLKVSGSGNTIYF. The CDR3 DNA is TGTGCCAGCAGCTTAAAGGTGTCTGGTTCTGGAAACACCATATATTTT.

This clone came up once. The V gene is TRBV4-3, the J gene TRBJ2-5, with D possibly TRBD2 on 5 matching bases. V was trimmed by 0 bases and J by 5 bases, leaving 7 bases between them. The CDR3 consists of 13 residues. Per germline, CDR1 LGHNA and CDR2 YSLEER. The CDR3 bases are TGCGCCAGCAGCCAAGACGGGGAGGAGACCCAGTACTTC. Residues: CASSQDGEETQYF.

The CDR3 loop reads CASSFSGTPGRETQYF. The CDR3 DNA reads TGTGCCAGCAGCTTCTCCGGGACACCGGGGAGAGAGACCCAGTACTTC. This chain links TRBV5-5 with TRBJ2-5, with D possibly TRBD1 on 6 matching bases. V was cut by 2 bases and J by 4 bases, with 18 bases left in between. Germline V gives CDR1 SGHKS, CDR2 YYEKEE (reference sequence). CDR3 length: 16 residues.

The J gene is TRBJ2-5, the V gene TRBV9; 9 bases are a match to TRBD2. This CDR3 is 16 amino acids long. Germline CDR1 is SGDLS and CDR2 is YYNGEE. V lost 3 bases, J lost 2 bases, and 8 bases stayed unmatched. CDR3 DNA: TGTGCCAGCAGCGCGGGAGCGGGGGGCCCACAAGAGACCCAGTACTTC. This gives the protein CASSAGAGGPQETQYF.

Here the CDR3 reads CASSPRASNYGYTF. CDR3 bases: TGTGCCAGCAGCCCCCGGGCCTCTAACTATGGCTACACCTTC. V and J are TRBV11-2 and TRBJ1-2; D is uncertain. The CDR3 spans 14 residues. Per the germline V gene, CDR1 is SGHAT and CDR2 is FQNNGV. Deletions cut 5 bases from V and 0 bases from J, with 10 bases between.

This chain links TRBV6-5 with TRBJ1-1, with 7 bases fitting TRBD1. V gave up 11 bases and J gave up 8 bases; unmatched junction bases: 8. The length of the CDR3 is 11 residues. The germline V gene has CDR1 MNHEY and CDR2 SVGAGI. The CDR3 here is CAGQDRAEAFF. CDR3 in DNA: TGTGCCGGCCAAGACAGGGCGGAAGCTTTCTTT.

This chain uses TRBV7-2 with TRBJ1-1; 9 positions agree with TRBD1. CDR3 length: 14 residues. Trimming at V came to 5 bases and at J to 6 bases, leaving 7 bases not matched to a gene. Germline V gene sequence: CDR1 SGHTA, CDR2 FQGNSA. The CDR3 nucleotides are TGTGCCAGCAGCCAACAGGGGGCGTTCGCTGAAGCTTTCTTT. It is translated as CASSQQGAFAEAFF.

This chain connects TRBV28 to TRBJ1-1; no clear D gene. Deletions cut 9 bases from V and 4 bases from J, with 9 bases between. Germline CDR1 and CDR2: MDHEN and SYDVKM. CDR3 length: 11 residues. CDR3 sequence reads: CASSERTEAFF. The CDR3 DNA follows: TGTGCCAGTTCGGAGCGCACTGAAGCTTTCTTT.

This clone was counted once. The CDR3 is CASSESSGPYNEQFF. The CDR3 DNA reads TGCGCCAGCAGTGAGTCTAGCGGACCCTACAATGAGCAGTTCTTC. The genes are TRBV10-1 and TRBJ2-1; a possible D gene is TRBD2 (6 bases). Germline V lookup: CDR1 WNHNN, CDR2 SYGVQD (reference sequence). The CDR3 runs to 15 residues. V was cut by 0 bases and J by 2 bases, with 8 bases left in between.

In the case of this clone: With a much larger clone just one base away, this may be a read error. V gene TRBV6-6 combines with J gene TRBJ2-7; TRBD2 matches at 11 bases. The germline gives CDR1 MNHNY, CDR2 SVGAGI (reference sequence). The V gene end was trimmed by 6 bases and the J gene end by 1 base; junction bases not matched to a gene: 2. This CDR3 has 14 amino acids. The CDR3 region is CASSRTSGSYEQYF. CDR3 DNA sequence: TGTGCCAGCAGCCGGACTAGCGGGTCCTACGAGCAGTACTTC.

The V and J genes are TRBV9 and TRBJ2-3; the match to TRBD2 covers 15 bases. CDR1 and CDR2 from the germline V gene are SGDLS and YYNGEE. J gave up 4 bases and V 0 bases, and 6 bases lay outside the gene matches. CDR3 length equals 18 residues. The CDR3 sequence: CASSVDGLAGGPPDTQYF. The CDR3 coding sequence is TGTGCCAGCAGCGTAGATGGACTAGCGGGAGGGCCGCCAGATACGCAGTATTTT.

The chain links TRBV30 to TRBJ1-6; D is possibly TRBD1 (5 bases). Trimming shortened V by 0 bases and J by 3 bases, and 15 bases separated the two germline ends. Germline lookup yields CDR1 GTSNPN and CDR2 SVGIG (reference sequence). The CDR3 is 17 residues long. The CDR3 is CAWSVRGPTYYNSPLHF. The CDR3 bases are TGTGCCTGGAGTGTAAGGGGTCCGACCTACTATAATTCACCCCTCCACTTT.

The J gene is TRBJ1-1, the V gene TRBV6-5; D gene uncertain. Germline lookup yields CDR1 MNHEY and CDR2 SVGAGI. V lost 0 bases and J 0 bases, leaving 8 bases between the germline ends. This CDR3 is 15 amino acids long. For the CDR3, the DNA is TGTGCCAGCAGTTACTCGTTAACAGTGAACACTGAAGCTTTCTTT. Its protein product is CASSYSLTVNTEAFF.

The chain employs TRBV10-1 and TRBJ2-3; no clear D. The length of the CDR3 is 13 residues. V lost 2 bases to trimming and J lost 6 bases, with 9 bases between them. CDR1 is WNHNN and CDR2 is SYGVQD in the germline V gene (reference sequence). CDR3 sequence (DNA): TGCGCCAGCAGTGAGAGAGTAGTTGATACGCAGTATTTT. It encodes CASSERVVDTQYF.

The rearrangement joins TRBV10-3 to TRBJ1-1; D is possibly TRBD1 (5 bases). In germline, CDR1 is ENHRY, CDR2 SYGVKD. The CDR3 is made up of 14 amino acids. Trimming removed 10 bases from V and 2 bases from J, with 17 bases in between. The CDR3 coding sequence is TGTGCCAGCCACTCCGGGACGGCCAACACTGAAGCTTTCTTT. This sequence encodes CASHSGTANTEAFF.

This clone was counted a few times. The sample has other DNA sequences that encode this CDR3 too. The J gene is TRBJ1-5, the V gene TRBV30; 10 bases are shared with TRBD1. Per germline, CDR1 GTSNPN and CDR2 SVGIG (reference sequence). The CDR3 runs to 12 residues. V was clipped by 4 bases and J by 8 bases; unmatched bases: 2. The DNA of the CDR3 is TGTGCCTGGAACGGACAGGGGGAGCCCCAGCATTTT. Its translation: CAWNGQGEPQHF.

This clone was counted between two and nine times. This sequence joins TRBV6-1 and TRBJ1-2; unclear D gene. Trimming shortened V by 5 bases and J by 1 base, and 8 bases separated the two germline ends. The CDR3 spans 13 residues. Germline CDR1 is MNHNS and CDR2 is SASEGT. The CDR3 DNA reads as TGTGCCAGCAGTATAGACCATAACTATGGCTACACCTTC. Protein sequence: CASSIDHNYGYTF.

This chain connects TRBV7-8 to TRBJ2-6, with unresolved D. The CDR3 length is 15 residues. CDR1 and CDR2 (germline): SGHVS, FQNEAQ. Deletions cut 7 bases from V and 2 bases from J, with 12 bases between. The CDR3 spells CASTRVQAGANVLTF. In DNA form, the CDR3 reads TGTGCCAGCACGCGAGTGCAGGCTGGGGCCAACGTCCTGACTTTC.

This chain connects TRBV2 to TRBJ2-5; 11 nucleotides match TRBD2. The junction had 14 bases not matched to a gene; V was cut back by 7 bases and J by 4 bases. The CDR3 covers 17 residues. CDR1 and CDR2 from the germline V gene are SNHLY and FYNNEI. CDR3 region: CASTEGLAGGFGETQYF. For the CDR3, the DNA is TGTGCCAGCACCGAGGGGTTAGCGGGGGGGTTTGGAGAGACCCAGTACTTC. Variable domain in full (rest from reference TRBV2 and TRBJ2-5): EPEVTQTPSHQVTQMGQEVILRCVPISNHLYFYWYRQILGQKVEFLVSFYNNEISEKSEIFDDQFSVERPDGSNFTLKIRSTKLEDSAMYFCASTEGLAGGFGETQYFGPGTRLLVL.

The genes are TRBV5-1 and TRBJ2-5; 9 nucleotides agree with TRBD1. The V gene end was trimmed by 2 bases and the J gene end by 3 bases; junction bases not matched to a gene: 5. In germline, CDR1 is SGHRS, CDR2 YFSETQ. This CDR3 contains 15 residues. This chain's CDR3 is CASSFQQGAEETQYF. The CDR3 region has the DNA TGCGCCAGCAGCTTCCAACAGGGGGCTGAAGAGACCCAGTACTTC.

The sample holds a few counts of this clone. Additional DNA sequences in this sample encode the identical CDR3. The chain employs TRBV28 and TRBJ1-4; 8 nucleotides line up with TRBD1. Germline trimming cut 4 bases from V and 5 bases from J; bases unmatched to any gene: 3. Germline CDR1 MDHEN, CDR2 SYDVKM. CDR3 length equals 14 residues. CDR3 nucleotide sequence: TGTGCCAGCAGTTCAGGGGGCGGGAATGAAAAACTGTTTTTT. It codes for CASSSGGGNEKLFF.

This clone occurred many times. The rearrangement links TRBV21-1 to TRBJ2-7. TRBV21-1 is assigned pseudogene status. The CDR3 covers 19 residues. Here the CDR3 reads CASSPKGGHGTPALEEQYF. The DNA for the CDR3 is TGTGCCAGCAGCCCAAAGGGGGGCCACGGGACACCCGCCTTAGAGGAGCAGTACTTC.

This clone was counted only a few times. This chain uses TRBV10-1 with TRBJ2-1; 11 bases align to TRBD2. Germline V gene lookup returns CDR1 WNHNN and CDR2 SYGVQD (reference sequence). The CDR3 runs 13 residues. The V and J ends lost 6 bases and 12 bases, in that order; junction bases with no gene match: 7. In DNA, the CDR3 is TGCGCCAGCAGGGCTATAGCGGGGGGGCCGCAGTTCTTC. This sequence encodes CASRAIAGGPQFF.

This rearrangement joins TRBV5-1 to TRBJ1-1; TRBD1 might be the D (5 bases). The CDR3 loop spans 14 amino acids. Germline CDR1 reads SGHRS; CDR2 reads YFSETQ. Trimming removed 0 bases at V and 4 bases at J, with 10 bases between. DNA of the CDR3: TGCGCCAGCAGCTTGGCCACGGGGCCCACTGAAGCTTTCTTT. It translates to CASSLATGPTEAFF.

The genes are TRBV28 and TRBJ1-1, with no clear D. Germline CDR1 MDHEN, CDR2 SYDVKM. Trimming took 10 bases from V and 7 from J, leaving 19 bases between them. This CDR3 comprises 13 residues. For the CDR3, the DNA is TGTGCCACCTGGGCCAGAAAGTTTGGTGAAGCTTTCTTT. It specifies CATWARKFGEAFF.

The chain uses TRBV18 and TRBJ2-7; a weak D match, TRBD1 (5 bases). The CDR3 has 13 residues. V shed 2 bases and J shed 9 bases, with 14 bases lying between them. Germline loops: CDR1 KGHSH, CDR2 LQKENI. The CDR3 spells CASSPSDTRGQYF. The DNA for the CDR3 is TGTGCCAGCTCACCATCGGACACTCGAGGGCAGTACTTC. The full variable domain, with the rest looked up from reference TRBV18 and TRBJ2-7, is NAGVMQNPRHLVRRRGQEARLRCSPMKGHSHVYWYRQLPEEGLKFMVYLQKENIIDESGMPKERFSAEFPKEGPSILRIQQVVRGDSAAYFCASSPSDTRGQYFGPGTRLTVT.